These T cell receptor beta chains were read from a single sample in a study of T cells in Graves' hyperthyroidism and ophthalmopathy. TCRdb reprocessed the multiplex PCR reads with MiXCR, giving one entry per CDR3 protein. The top ten hold more than 11% of the sample, which has about 570,000 distinct CDR3 sequences, 14% seen once. The sample consisted of blood. These receptors were taken from a woman in her forties with Graves' hyperthyroidism. Each CDR3 is given with its conserved first and last residue. Fields, in order: CDR3 protein, CDR3 DNA, J gene, V gene, clone size, D gene. The D gene is left open where the match is weak. A clone size is listed for some rows: how often the clone was seen (once, few, many), or a class if it is expanded.

CSGHANTGELFF	TGCAGTGGGCACGCGAACACCGGGGAGCTGTTTTTT	TRBJ2-2	TRBV20-1	many	-
CASKMTGSVSNQPQHF	TGTGCCAGCAAGATGACAGGGTCGGTCTCAAATCAGCCCCAGCATTTT	TRBJ1-5	TRBV6-5	few	TRBD1
CATKYGNTIYF	TGTGCCACCAAGTATGGAAACACCATATATTTT	TRBJ1-3	TRBV25-1	-	-
CASSLAGQGTDTQYF	TGTGCCAGCAGCTTAGCGGGACAGGGCACAGATACGCAGTATTTT	TRBJ2-3	TRBV12-3/TRBV12-4	many	-
CASSQHQGDVGAFF	TGTGCCAGCAGCCAACATCAGGGGGATGTTGGAGCTTTCTTT	TRBJ1-1	TRBV18	few	TRBD1
CASSPDSDTEAFF	TGTGCCAGCAGCCCCGACTCCGACACTGAAGCTTTCTTT	TRBJ1-1	TRBV5-8	many	-
CASSNWDREFF	TGTGCCAGCAGTAATTGGGACAGGGAGTTCTTC	TRBJ2-1	TRBV12-3/TRBV12-4	-	TRBD1
CASSWGDREAYEQYF	TGTGCCAGCAGCTGGGGGGACAGGGAGGCCTACGAGCAGTACTTC	TRBJ2-7	TRBV5-6	-	TRBD1
CAISERPSGALGETQYF	TGTGCCATCAGTGAGAGGCCCTCAGGGGCGCTGGGAGAGACCCAGTACTTC	TRBJ2-5	TRBV10-3	many	-
CAISGSMDNQPQHF	TGTGCCATCAGTGGTTCTATGGACAATCAGCCCCAGCATTTT	TRBJ1-5	TRBV10-3	many	-
CASSVGEAINTEAFF	TGTGCCAGCAGCGTAGGGGAGGCCATCAACACTGAAGCTTTCTTT	TRBJ1-1	TRBV9	many	-
CSASGTETYEQYF	TGCAGTGCTAGCGGGACAGAGACCTACGAGCAGTACTTC	TRBJ2-7	TRBV20-1	many	TRBD1
CASSEAGGGHTNYGYTF	TGTGCCAGCAGTGAAGCGGGAGGGGGCCATACTAACTATGGCTACACCTTC	TRBJ1-2	TRBV6-1	many	TRBD1
CSASHPRTETFF	TGCAGTGCTAGTCACCCGCGCACTGAAACTTTCTTT	TRBJ1-1	TRBV20-1	-	-
CASSEAWSNNEQFF	TGTGCCAGCAGTGAAGCATGGAGCAACAATGAGCAGTTCTTC	TRBJ2-1	TRBV2	many	-
CASSPQAGVTGELFF	TGTGCCAGCAGTCCTCAAGCGGGAGTAACCGGGGAGCTGTTTTTT	TRBJ2-2	TRBV28	-	TRBD2
CASSLPKGPQYF	TGTGCCAGCAGTCTCCCAAAGGGACCTCAGTACTTC	TRBJ2-5	TRBV28	many	-
CASSMTSGSGNEQFF	TGTGCCAGCAGTATGACTAGCGGGAGCGGGAATGAGCAGTTCTTC	TRBJ2-1	TRBV11-2	many	TRBD2
CASSLRGSGGTDTQYF	TGCGCCAGCAGCCTCAGGGGGAGCGGGGGCACAGATACGCAGTATTTT	TRBJ2-3	TRBV5-1	-	-
CASSQGAGGYNEQFF	TGTGCCAGCAGCCAAGGGGCGGGAGGGTACAATGAGCAGTTCTTC	TRBJ2-1	TRBV3-1	many	TRBD2
CASSPQTGPQETQYF	TGTGCCAGCAGCCCCCAAACGGGCCCCCAAGAGACCCAGTACTTC	TRBJ2-5	TRBV11-3	many	-
CASSHGLAGGLETQYF	TGTGCCAGCAGCCATGGATTAGCGGGAGGGCTTGAGACCCAGTACTTC	TRBJ2-5	TRBV7-2	many	TRBD2
CASSEVRGDGYTF	TGTGCCAGCAGTGAAGTAAGGGGAGATGGCTACACCTTC	TRBJ1-2	TRBV2	many	-
CASSYSLQEITGELFF	TGTGCCAGCAGTTACTCGTTACAAGAAATCACCGGGGAGCTGTTTTTT	TRBJ2-2	TRBV6-5	-	-
CASSIGLPAYNEQFF	TGTGCCAGTAGTATAGGACTACCCGCATACAATGAGCAGTTCTTC	TRBJ2-1	TRBV19	few	-
CASSFPMVYEQYF	TGTGCCAGCAGCTTTCCCATGGTGTACGAGCAGTACTTC	TRBJ2-7	TRBV5-8	many	-
CASSTSRRGGTEAFF	TGTGCCAGTAGTACCTCCCGGAGAGGGGGGACTGAAGCTTTCTTT	TRBJ1-1	TRBV19	-	-
CSVEGTQVPYEQYF	TGCAGCGTTGAGGGGACGCAGGTACCGTACGAGCAGTACTTC	TRBJ2-7	TRBV29-1	many	-
CASSLSVGVGGGGETQYF	TGTGCCAGCAGTTTAAGTGTGGGCGTAGGGGGCGGCGGAGAGACCCAGTACTTC	TRBJ2-5	TRBV28	-	TRBD1
CASSTQLRSNQPQHF	TGTGCCAGCAGCACACAACTAAGGAGCAATCAGCCCCAGCATTTT	TRBJ1-5	TRBV11-2	many	-
CASSSMRVYNEQFF	TGTGCCAGCTCTTCCATGAGGGTCTACAATGAGCAGTTCTTC	TRBJ2-1	TRBV18	few	-